The 32 T cell receptor beta chains below come from one sample, sequenced in a study of PD-1 blockade in classical Hodgkin lymphoma. Time point specified: cycle 4 day 1 (C4D1), after 6 weeks of nivolumab. Each and every patient relapsed after autologous stem cell transplantation, and patients got differing brentuximab vedotin exposure. Method: immunoSEQ multiplex PCR; TCRdb's copy keeps in-frame clones and lacks some. The table has roughly 25,000 clones, about 70% seen once; the top ten hold 25% to 30%. The sample here was peripheral blood mononuclear cells (PBMCs), taken before the fourth cycle of nivolumab. These receptors all stem from a human donor with classical Hodgkin lymphoma.

Comments on this clone: One end of the junction is discordant with germline, which a read error may explain. The CDR3 here is CASSRSFSSTDTQYF. The CDR3 DNA follows: TGTGCTAGCAGCCGCAGCTTTTCTAGCACAGATACGCAGTATTTT. The V call is TRBV7-7, the J call TRBJ2-3; no clear D gene. Germline V lookup: CDR1 SSHAT, CDR2 FNYEAQ (reference sequence). CDR3 length: 15 amino acids.

The rearrangement links TRBV10-3 to TRBJ2-1; D is possibly TRBD2 (5 bases). Germline loops: CDR1 ENHRY, CDR2 SYGVKD. The germline V and J ends were trimmed by 2 bases and 7 bases, with 6 bases remaining between them. This CDR3 has 12 residues. The CDR3 DNA sequence: TGTGCCATCAGTGAGAGGGAGAATGAGCAGTTCTTC. Encoded protein: CAISERENEQFF.

This sequence joins TRBV7-3 and TRBJ2-7; D gene uncertain. CDR3 size: 13 residues. Germline CDR1 and CDR2: SGHTA and FQGTGA. Trimming stripped 2 bases from V and 7 bases from J, with 12 bases between. The CDR3 region is CASSLDPVAEQYF. The CDR3 DNA sequence: TGTGCCAGCAGCTTAGATCCGGTGGCGGAGCAGTACTTC.

The rearrangement links TRBV6-1 to TRBJ1-6; TRBD1 might be the D (5 bases). The germline V gene encodes CDR1 MNHNS and CDR2 SASEGT. Trimming took off 1 base at V and 3 bases at J, with 10 bases between the two ends. The CDR3 has 16 amino acids. The CDR3 coding sequence is TGTGCCAGCAGTGAAGTAAAAGGGGACTATAATTCACCCCTCCACTTT. It encodes CASSEVKGDYNSPLHF.

The V call is TRBV9, the J call TRBJ2-2, with TRBD2 as a possible D gene (5 bases). Trimming cost V 3 bases and J 4 bases, with 10 bases left between them. The CDR3 has 14 amino acids. Germline-derived CDR1 and CDR2 are SGDLS and YYNGEE. The CDR3 reads CASSGRGSTGELFF. DNA for the CDR3: TGTGCCAGCAGCGGACGGGGTAGCACCGGGGAGCTGTTTTTT.

Details on this clone: At one of its ends the junction is not consistent with the germline gene, which may arise from a read error. This chain connects TRBV11-2 to TRBJ1-2; D possibly corresponds to TRBD1 (5 bases). This CDR3 comprises 13 residues. The germline CDR1 and CDR2 sequences are SGHAT and FQNNGV. Here the CDR3 reads CASSQDQGNGYTF. For the CDR3, the DNA is TGCGCCAGCAGCCAAGATCAGGGTAATGGCTACACCTTC.

This clone has only one observation. The chain uses TRBV7-2 and TRBJ2-5; either TRBD1 or TRBD2 may supply D (5 bases each). The assigned J gene may be wrong: the sequence end matches TRBJ2-7 better. The CDR3 is 14 residues long. Per germline, CDR1 SGHTA and CDR2 FQGNSA. The CDR3 sequence: CASSFGTLGDEQYF. The DNA for the CDR3 is TGTGCCAGCAGCTTTGGTACCCTGGGGGACGAGCAGTACTTC.

This chain connects TRBV6-5 to TRBJ1-3; D is unresolved. Germline V CDR1 and CDR2: MNHEY, SVGAGI. The CDR3 consists of 11 residues. V lost 5 bases to trimming and J lost 6 bases, with 5 bases between them. The DNA of the CDR3 is TGTGCCAGCAGTGCAGTAAACACCATATATTTT. Its protein product is CASSAVNTIYF.

The V call is TRBV15, the J call TRBJ1-2; a weak D match, TRBD1 (6 bases). This CDR3 has 13 residues. CDR1 and CDR2 from the germline V gene are LNHNV and YYDKDF (reference sequence). The germline V and J ends were trimmed by 1 base and 9 bases, with 12 bases remaining between them. The CDR3, as DNA: TGTGCCACCAGCAGAGGTCAGGGGAGGAGCTACACCTTC. Translation: CATSRGQGRSYTF.

This clone was counted only a few times. CDR3 sequence: CASSFIGNYGYTF. The CDR3 coding sequence is TGTGCCAGCAGCTTCATCGGAAACTATGGCTACACCTTC. The chain combines TRBV4-2 with TRBJ1-2; D remains unclear. Germline assignment: CDR1 LGHNA and CDR2 YNFKEQ. The V gene lost 5 bases and the J gene lost 2 bases, with 9 bases spanning the gap. This CDR3 has 13 residues.

This clone showed up just once. The CDR3 spells CASSESPGGEQYV. The CDR3, as DNA: TGTGCCAGCAGTGAATCCCCCGGGGGCGAGCAGTACGTC. V gene TRBV6-5 combines with J gene TRBJ2-7; D may be TRBD2 (6 bases). The V end lost 5 bases, the J end lost 6 bases, and 14 bases lay between the germline ends. The germline V gene has CDR1 MNHEY and CDR2 SVGAGI. The CDR3 is 13 residues long.

This chain joins TRBV4-2 and TRBJ2-3; 11 bases are shared with TRBD2. The CDR3 extends over 18 amino acids. Looked up from germline, CDR1 is LGHNA and CDR2 is YNFKEQ. Unmatched junction bases numbered 7, after V lost 0 bases and J lost 2 bases. CDR3 sequence reads: CASSQEVRLAGYTDTQYF. The CDR3 nucleotides read TGTGCCAGCAGCCAAGAAGTCAGACTAGCGGGGTACACAGATACGCAGTATTTT.

This sequence joins TRBV7-9 and TRBJ1-3, with 9 bases aligning to TRBD1. Trimming cost V 5 bases and J 4 bases; bases outside gene matches: 6. Per germline, CDR1 SEHNR and CDR2 FQNEAQ (reference sequence). This CDR3 comprises 15 residues. CDR3 amino acids: CASSPRTGVGNTIYF. The DNA of the CDR3 is TGTGCCAGCAGCCCGCGGACAGGGGTGGGAAACACCATATATTTT.

This clone appeared a few times. This chain joins TRBV15 and TRBJ2-7; no reliable D call. CDR1 and CDR2 from the germline V gene are LNHNV and YYDKDF (reference sequence). The V gene lost 7 bases and the J gene lost 1 base, with 26 bases spanning the gap. The CDR3 runs to 18 residues. This CDR3 reads CATTSSKTVAERSYEQYV. In DNA form, the CDR3 reads TGTGCCACCACCTCCTCCAAAACAGTGGCAGAACGATCCTACGAGCAGTACGTC.

CDR3 residues: CASSGQANEKLFF. CDR3 nucleotide sequence: TGTGCCAGCAGTGGACAGGCTAATGAAAAACTGTTTTTT. This sequence joins TRBV6-4 and TRBJ1-4, with a tentative D call TRBD1 (6 bases). Germline CDR1 is MRHNA and CDR2 is SNTAGT. V lost 4 bases, J lost 3 bases, and 6 bases lay in between. CDR3 size: 13 residues.

V gene TRBV28 combines with J gene TRBJ1-4, with 8 bases matching TRBD1. The length of the CDR3 is 13 residues. V gave up 5 bases and J gave up 10 bases; unmatched junction bases: 6. Germline lookup yields CDR1 MDHEN and CDR2 SYDVKM. Here the CDR3 DNA reads TGTGCCAGCAGTCCGGACAGGGTGGGAAAACTGTTTTTT. Translation gives CASSPDRVGKLFF.

This clone was found a few times. V is TRBV4-3 and J is TRBJ2-1; TRBD1 matches 10 bases. Per germline, CDR1 LGHNA and CDR2 YSLEER. Trimming cost V 5 bases and J 4 bases; bases outside gene matches: 2. The CDR3 is 14 residues long. This chain's CDR3 is CASSSGQGYNEQFF. CDR3 coding DNA: TGCGCCAGCAGCTCGGGACAGGGGTACAATGAGCAGTTCTTC.

This clone was picked up a small number of times. This chain's CDR3 is CASSVDSGGKDTQYF. The CDR3 DNA reads as TGTGCCAGCAGCGTAGATTCGGGGGGGAAAGATACGCAGTATTTT. V gene TRBV9 combines with J gene TRBJ2-3; 8 bases match TRBD2. The CDR3 consists of 15 residues. From germline, CDR1 is SGDLS and CDR2 YYNGEE. Germline trimming cut 0 bases from V and 5 bases from J; bases unmatched to any gene: 5.

This clone turned up a few times. J is TRBJ2-1 and V is TRBV7-2; 9 bases agree with TRBD2. The CDR3 extends over 15 amino acids. The V segment lost 5 bases and the J segment 8 bases; nucleotides outside the gene matches: 10. The germline CDR1 and CDR2 sequences are SGHTA and FQGNSA. The CDR3 DNA is TGTGCCAGCAGCCACGGGACTAGCTTTATCGATGAGCAGTTCTTC. It specifies CASSHGTSFIDEQFF.

The V and J genes are TRBV7-7 and TRBJ2-6, with 12 bases lining up with TRBD1. The ends lost 3 bases at V and 2 bases at J; junction bases unmatched: 5. In germline, CDR1 is SSHAT, CDR2 FNYEAQ (reference sequence). The CDR3 totals 18 residues. Here the CDR3 DNA reads TGTGCCAGCAGCTTCGGGGGGACAGGGGGCACTGGGGCCAACGTCCTGACTTTC. Encoded protein: CASSFGGTGGTGANVLTF.

This clone was picked up a small number of times. The CDR3 region has the DNA TGTGCCATCGGGGACACCTCGGCGGCAGATACGCAGTATTTT. Its translation: CAIGDTSAADTQYF. The chain is built from TRBV10-3 and TRBJ2-3; D might be TRBD1 (6 bases). The CDR3 length is 14 residues. V was clipped by 8 bases and J by 4 bases, with 16 bases between them. Germline-derived CDR1 and CDR2 are ENHRY and SYGVKD.

This chain connects TRBV10-3 to TRBJ1-4; D remains unclear. The CDR3 loop spans 14 amino acids. Germline CDR1 reads ENHRY; CDR2 reads SYGVKD. The V and J ends lost 10 bases and 0 bases respectively, with 12 bases between them. Written as DNA, the CDR3 is TGTGCCACCATGCCGGATGCAACTAATGAAAAACTGTTTTTT. It translates to CATMPDATNEKLFF.

This clone was detected only once. A read error is likely, as this CDR3 ends without the conserved phenylalanine or tryptophan. The chain carries TRBV18 and TRBJ2-3; 8 bases line up with TRBD1. CDR1 is KGHSH, CDR2 LQKENI, per germline. The CDR3 contains 15 residues. The trim removed 6 bases at V and 5 bases at J, leaving 10 bases unmatched. DNA for the CDR3: TGTGCCAGCTCTTCCGACAGGGGTAGTGTAGATACGCAGTATCTT. Translating gives CASSSDRGSVDTQYL.

The V and J genes are TRBV5-1 and TRBJ1-3, with D perhaps TRBD1 (5 bases). CDR3 length: 13 amino acids. V lost 7 bases to trimming and J lost 4 bases, with 12 bases between them. In germline, CDR1 is SGHRS, CDR2 YFSETQ. The CDR3 bases are TGCGCCAGCGGCCAGGGAGGAGGAAACACCATATATTTT. Amino acid sequence: CASGQGGGNTIYF. The full variable domain, with the rest looked up from reference TRBV5-1 and TRBJ1-3, is KAGVTQTPRYLIKTRGQQVTLSCSPISGHRSVSWYQQTPGQGLQFLFEYFSETQRNKGNFPGRFSGRQFSNSRSEMNVSTLELGDSALYLCASGQGGGNTIYFGEGSWLTVV.

This sequence joins TRBV28 and TRBJ1-5; no definite D call. The CDR3 is 19 residues long. V was trimmed by 5 bases and J by 0 bases, leaving 23 bases between them. Germline V lookup: CDR1 MDHEN, CDR2 SYDVKM. The CDR3 here is CASSTLGFNPGYSNQPQHF. DNA of the CDR3: TGTGCCAGCAGTACCCTGGGCTTCAACCCGGGTTATAGCAATCAGCCCCAGCATTTT.

The CDR3 bases are TGTGCCACCAGCCGGGAGCCGGAAAATGAAAAACTGTTTTTT. This sequence encodes CATSREPENEKLFF. V is TRBV15 and J is TRBJ1-4, with D unclear. The CDR3 is made up of 14 amino acids. Trimming cost V 5 bases and J 5 bases, with 12 bases left between them. Germline V CDR1 and CDR2: LNHNV, YYDKDF (reference sequence).

The chain couples TRBV28 to TRBJ1-2, with D unresolved. Germline V lookup: CDR1 MDHEN, CDR2 SYDVKM. The ends were cut back, 8 bases at V and 2 bases at J, with 12 bases in the middle. CDR3 size: 13 residues. The CDR3 nucleotides read TGTGCCAGCCGCCCGACAAAGAACTATGGCTACACCTTC. Its protein product is CASRPTKNYGYTF.

The chain carries TRBV10-3 and TRBJ2-7; D gene unclear. The V gene lost 11 bases and the J gene lost 7 bases, with 27 bases spanning the gap. CDR1 and CDR2 (germline): ENHRY, SYGVKD. The CDR3 extends over 15 amino acids. CDR3 residues: CAASPGPRYGWEQYV. The CDR3 DNA reads TGTGCCGCCTCACCGGGCCCCCGATATGGTTGGGAGCAGTACGTC.

The chain joins TRBV6-6 to TRBJ2-7, with 10 bases lining up with TRBD1. The junction had 6 bases not matched to a gene; V was cut back by 6 bases and J by 1 base. CDR3 length: 15 amino acids. Looked up from germline, CDR1 is MNHNY and CDR2 is SVGAGI (reference sequence). CDR3 in amino acids: CASSLRQGASYEQYF. In nucleotides, the CDR3 is TGTGCCAGCAGCCTAAGACAGGGGGCATCCTACGAGCAGTACTTC.

This chain connects TRBV10-3 to TRBJ2-3; 9 bases line up with TRBD2. Germline V CDR1 and CDR2: ENHRY, SYGVKD. With V trimmed by 4 bases and J by 1 base, 3 bases remained unmatched. The CDR3 consists of 15 residues. The CDR3 bases are TGTGCCATCAGTGGCGGGGGGGCCGGCACAGATACGCAGTATTTT. As protein: CAISGGGAGTDTQYF.

In the case of this clone: One end of the junction varies from germline; a read error may be responsible. V and J are TRBV4-1 and TRBJ1-4, with TRBD1 matching over 7 bases. CDR3 size: 14 residues. Germline assignment: CDR1 MGHRA and CDR2 YSYEKL. The CDR3 DNA reads as TGCGCCAGCGGCCTCTGGACAGGAGAAGAAAGACTGTTTTTT. This gives the protein CASGLWTGEERLFF.

This chain connects TRBV5-6 to TRBJ2-3, with unresolved D. CDR1 is SGHDT and CDR2 is YYEEEE in the germline V gene. Deletions cut 3 bases from V and 5 bases from J, with 10 bases between. The CDR3 has 13 residues. CDR3 sequence (DNA): TGTGCCAGCAGCTCTACTGGGGAAGATACGCAGTATTTT. Protein: CASSSTGEDTQYF.